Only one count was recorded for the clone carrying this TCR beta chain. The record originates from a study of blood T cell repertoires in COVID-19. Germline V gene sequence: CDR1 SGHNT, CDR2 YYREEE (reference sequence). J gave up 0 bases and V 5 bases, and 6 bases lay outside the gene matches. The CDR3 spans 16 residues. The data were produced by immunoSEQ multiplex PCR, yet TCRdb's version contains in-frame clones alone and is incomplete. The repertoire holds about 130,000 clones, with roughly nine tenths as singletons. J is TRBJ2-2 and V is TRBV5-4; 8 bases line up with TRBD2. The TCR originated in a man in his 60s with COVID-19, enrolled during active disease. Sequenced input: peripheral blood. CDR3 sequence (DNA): TGTGCCAGCAGTCCCACTAGCGGAGCGAACACCGGGGAGCTGTTTTTT. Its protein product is CASSPTSGANTGELFF.